This T cell receptor (beta chain) derives from a study of immune cell composition in non-small cell lung cancer. Assay used: immunoSEQ multiplex PCR; TCRdb lists only in-frame clones, some missing. The table shows 3,000 or so clones, with just under 75% occurring only once. Study-level results: Roughly 80% of squamous and 30% to 35% of adenocarcinoma cases had tumour-associated clones >0.5%. Lung squamous cell carcinoma tumours had significantly higher top 10 clone scores and productive clonality than lung adenocarcinoma. It was not proven that tumour-reactive clones equal dominant tumour-associated clones. Adenocarcinomas with higher top tumour-associated clone frequency had more reactive TILs.

Comments on this clone: The antigen is unknown.

The CDR3 is made up of 14 amino acids. V shed 7 bases, J shed 1 base, and the junction held 3 bases outside the gene matches. CDR1 MNHEY and CDR2 SVGAGI come from the germline V gene. This chain connects TRBV6-5 to TRBJ2-2; TRBD1 matches 7 bases. The sample consisted of lung tumor tissue. This sequence originates from a human donor with non-small cell lung cancer. CDR3 in amino acids: CASTRQGNTGELFF. The CDR3 DNA reads TGTGCCAGCACCCGACAGGGGAACACCGGGGAGCTGTTTTTT.